The subject of this entry is one T cell receptor (beta chain). The antigen it binds to is not known. No base-level quality is on record; no much larger clone is a single base apart. This sample was taken from a study of breast tumors, draining lymph nodes, adjacent tissues (dated by TCRdb to 2015 to 2016). Background on the whole study: TCR beta repertoires were compared across tumor, adjacent nontumor tissue and axillary lymph nodes obtained from breast cancer patients. The study was designed to assess the relationships and possible T-cell exchange between tumor, surrounding tissue and draining lymph node repertoires in human breast cancer.

The research as a whole found: The conclusion that tumor T cells originate in lymph nodes was presented as consistent with a hypothesis rather than as directly demonstrated. Tumor and nontumor tissue repertoires were significantly more similar in luminal-like than in basal-like breast cancer. Tumor T-cell repertoires showed less diversity than lymph node repertoires and more diversity than nontumor tissue repertoires, and tumor T-cell repertoires showed preferential V and J gene usage. The data were considered consistent with most tumor T cells being derived from the lymph node and subsequently expanding within tumor tissue.

Reads for this sample came from an Illumina HiSeq 2000. TCR beta chain libraries were generated through multiplex PCR amplification. The amplified TCR beta chain products were analyzed by high-throughput sequencing. The public reads were quality trimmed at Q25 with fastp and then assembled into clones with MiXCR by TCRdb, keeping productive beta chains. For every CDR3 protein sequence, its rows merge into one entry that carries the most common genes and DNA. This sample comprises about 180,000 distinct CDR3 sequences, around 33% of them detected only once. The ten largest clonotypes hold less than 4% of the sample. Lymph node samples were obtained from the axillary draining lymph nodes of breast cancer patients. From its cysteine to its phenylalanine, the CDR3 spans 17 amino acids. The sequence is cut down to CDR3 DNA, 51 bases in frame from base 1. CDR1 and CDR2, per the germline V gene, are SGHVS and FNYEAQ. V is pruned by 0 bases and J by 7 bases, leaving 5 bases of the junction without a gene match.

The rearranged segments are TRBV7-6 and TRBJ2-1, with TRBD2 identical over 14 junction bases. The sequencing input was axillary lymph node tissue. This receptor was taken from a female donor with breast cancer. Some clones in this sample may be carry-over from other donors' samples. The base sequence is TGTGCCAGCAGCTTAGCGGGGACTAGCGGGAGCAGAAATGAGCAGTTCTTC. It encodes CASSLAGTSGSRNEQFF.